Reported below is one TCR beta chain. The antigen is undetermined. The table came from immunoSEQ multiplex PCR; TCRdb's copy has only in-frame clones and leaves some out. In the table there are 150,000 or so clones, around nine tenths of which are singletons. The V gene's germline CDR1 is SGHNT and CDR2 YYREEE (reference sequence). CDR3 length: 14 amino acids. Trimming took 4 bases from V and 3 from J; bases not matched to a gene: 5. This specimen comes from a study of T cell responses to AZD1222 COVID-19 vaccine. Findings and caveats of the study: Distributed over spike, vaccine-associated CD4 TCRs predominated at 160-218 and 743-854. Baseline serostatus was positive in only a handful of AZD1222 recipients. Receipt of two AZD1222 doses was followed by a rise in Spike-specific TCR breadth and depth. No repertoire was sampled before or during the peak T cell response, only after it.

The sample was peripheral blood, taken on day 0 of AZD1222 vaccination. This sequence joins TRBV5-4 and TRBJ2-7, with TRBD1 identical over 9 bases. The receptor was isolated from an adult in good health. Written as DNA, the CDR3 is TGTGCCAGCAGCGTACCGGGACAGGGCTACGAGCAGTACTTC. Its protein is CASSVPGQGYEQYF.